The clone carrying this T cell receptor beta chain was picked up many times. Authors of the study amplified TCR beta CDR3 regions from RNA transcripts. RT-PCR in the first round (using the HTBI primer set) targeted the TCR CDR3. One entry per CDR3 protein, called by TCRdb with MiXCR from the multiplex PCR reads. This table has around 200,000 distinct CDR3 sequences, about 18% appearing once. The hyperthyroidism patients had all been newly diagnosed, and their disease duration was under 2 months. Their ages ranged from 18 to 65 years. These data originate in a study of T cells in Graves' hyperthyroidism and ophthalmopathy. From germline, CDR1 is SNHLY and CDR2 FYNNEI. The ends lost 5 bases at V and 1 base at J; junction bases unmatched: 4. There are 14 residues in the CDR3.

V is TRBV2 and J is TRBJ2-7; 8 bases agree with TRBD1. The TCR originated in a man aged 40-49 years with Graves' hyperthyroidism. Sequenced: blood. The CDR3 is CASSQDRESYEQYF. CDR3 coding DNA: TGTGCCAGCAGTCAGGACAGGGAGTCCTACGAGCAGTACTTC.